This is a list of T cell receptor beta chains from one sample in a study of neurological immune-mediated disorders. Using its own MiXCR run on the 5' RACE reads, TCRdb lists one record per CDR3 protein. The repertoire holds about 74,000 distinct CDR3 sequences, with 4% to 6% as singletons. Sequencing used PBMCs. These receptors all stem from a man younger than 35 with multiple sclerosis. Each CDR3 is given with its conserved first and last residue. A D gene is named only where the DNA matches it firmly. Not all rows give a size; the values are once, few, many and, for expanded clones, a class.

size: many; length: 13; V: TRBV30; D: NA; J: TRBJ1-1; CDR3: CAWGLAGNTEAFF; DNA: TGTGCCTGGGGCCTCGCGGGGAACACTGAAGCTTTCTTT
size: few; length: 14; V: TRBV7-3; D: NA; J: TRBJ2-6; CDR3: CASSFPGQDDVLTF; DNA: TGTGCCAGCAGTTTTCCCGGACAAGACGACGTCCTGACTTTC
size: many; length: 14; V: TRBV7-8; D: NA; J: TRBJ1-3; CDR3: CASSLGTSGNTIYF; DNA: TGTGCCAGCAGCTTAGGGACCTCTGGAAACACCATATATTTT
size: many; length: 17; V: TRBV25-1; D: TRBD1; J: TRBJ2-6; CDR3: CASSGGQGAEGANVLTF; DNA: TGTGCCAGCAGTGGAGGACAGGGGGCGGAAGGGGCCAACGTCCTGACTTTC
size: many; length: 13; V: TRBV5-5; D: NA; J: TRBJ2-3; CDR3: CASSSAGADTQYF; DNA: TGTGCCAGCAGCTCTGCCGGGGCAGATACGCAGTATTTT
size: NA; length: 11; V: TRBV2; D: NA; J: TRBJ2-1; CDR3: CASSGANEQFF; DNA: TGTGCCAGCAGTGGGGCGAATGAGCAGTTCTTC
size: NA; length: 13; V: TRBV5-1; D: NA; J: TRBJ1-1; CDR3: CANSDGQYTEAFF; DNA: TGCGCCAACAGCGATGGACAGTACACTGAAGCTTTCTTT
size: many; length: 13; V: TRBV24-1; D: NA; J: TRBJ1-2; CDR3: CATSDAGQGGYTF; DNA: TGTGCCACCAGTGACGCAGGGCAGGGTGGCTACACCTTC
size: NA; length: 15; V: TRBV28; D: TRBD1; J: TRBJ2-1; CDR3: CASTNPGTGYNEQFF; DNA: TGTGCCAGCACCAATCCCGGGACAGGGTACAATGAGCAGTTCTTC
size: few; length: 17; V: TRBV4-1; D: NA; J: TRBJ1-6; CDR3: CASSSDPGDFYNSPLNF; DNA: TGCGCCAGCAGCTCAGATCCAGGGGATTTTTATAATTCACCCCTCAACTTT
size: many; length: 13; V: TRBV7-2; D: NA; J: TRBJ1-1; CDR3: CASSSGRSTEAFF; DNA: TGTGCCAGCAGCTCAGGGAGAAGCACTGAAGCTTTCTTT
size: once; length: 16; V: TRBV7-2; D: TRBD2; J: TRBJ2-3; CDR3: CASSLVGTSGVITQYF; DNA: TGTGCCAGCAGCTTAGTCGGGACTAGCGGGGTGATTACGCAGTATTTT
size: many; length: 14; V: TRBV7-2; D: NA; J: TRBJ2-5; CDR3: CASSLAGGEKTQYF; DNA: TGTGCCAGCAGCTTAGCGGGGGGCGAAAAGACCCAGTACTTC
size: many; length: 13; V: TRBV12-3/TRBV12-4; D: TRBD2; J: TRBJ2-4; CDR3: CASRGEGKNIQYF; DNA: TGTGCCAGCAGAGGGGAGGGGAAAAACATTCAGTACTTC
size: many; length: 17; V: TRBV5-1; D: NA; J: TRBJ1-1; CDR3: CASSLITIGDGRTEAFF; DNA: TGCGCCAGCAGCTTGATTACGATAGGGGACGGAAGAACTGAAGCTTTCTTT
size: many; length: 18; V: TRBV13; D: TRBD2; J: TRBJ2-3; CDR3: CASSLSQTSGGLTDTQYF; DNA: TGTGCCAGCAGCTTATCCCAGACTAGCGGGGGGCTCACAGATACGCAGTATTTT
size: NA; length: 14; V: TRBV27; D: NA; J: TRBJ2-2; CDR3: CASAWPGATGELFF; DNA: TGTGCCAGCGCCTGGCCCGGCGCCACCGGGGAGCTGTTTTTT
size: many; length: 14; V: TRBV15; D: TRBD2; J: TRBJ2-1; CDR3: CATRGGREGNEQFF; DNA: TGTGCCACCAGGGGCGGGAGGGAAGGCAATGAGCAGTTCTTC
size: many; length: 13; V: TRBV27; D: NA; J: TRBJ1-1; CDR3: CASSFVGRAEAFF; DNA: TGTGCCAGCAGTTTTGTGGGGCGGGCTGAAGCTTTCTTT
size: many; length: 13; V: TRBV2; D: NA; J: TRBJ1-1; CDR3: CASSAAALGEAFF; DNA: TGTGCCAGCAGCGCCGCGGCGCTAGGTGAAGCTTTCTTT
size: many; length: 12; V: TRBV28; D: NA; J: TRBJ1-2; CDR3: CASSLLDYGYTF; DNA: TGTGCCAGCAGTTTGCTAGACTATGGCTACACCTTC
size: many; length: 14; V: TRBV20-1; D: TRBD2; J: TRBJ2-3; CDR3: CSVRTSGPTDTQYF; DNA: TGCAGTGTCAGGACTAGCGGACCCACAGATACGCAGTATTTT
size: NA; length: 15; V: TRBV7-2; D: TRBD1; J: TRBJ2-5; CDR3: CASSSGQGTQETQYF; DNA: TGTGCCAGCAGCTCGGGACAGGGAACTCAAGAGACCCAGTACTTC
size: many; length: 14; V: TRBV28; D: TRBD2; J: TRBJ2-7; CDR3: CASQGLAESYEQYF; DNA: TGTGCCAGTCAGGGACTAGCGGAGTCCTACGAGCAGTACTTC
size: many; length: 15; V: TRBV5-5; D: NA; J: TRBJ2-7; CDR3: CASSFNGEDYYEQYF; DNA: TGTGCCAGCAGCTTTAACGGGGAAGATTACTACGAGCAGTACTTC
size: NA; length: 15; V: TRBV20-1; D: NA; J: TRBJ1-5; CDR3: CSARPRDSQDQPQNF; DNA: TGCAGTGCTCGACCTCGGGACTCCCAGGATCAGCCCCAGAATTTT
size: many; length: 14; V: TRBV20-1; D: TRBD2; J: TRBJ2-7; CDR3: CSVRERAGAYEQYF; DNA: TGCAGTGTCCGTGAAAGAGCGGGGGCCTACGAGCAGTACTTC
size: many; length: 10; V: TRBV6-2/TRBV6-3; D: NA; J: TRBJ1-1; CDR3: CASSNTEAFF; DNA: TGTGCCAGCAGTAACACTGAAGCTTTCTTT
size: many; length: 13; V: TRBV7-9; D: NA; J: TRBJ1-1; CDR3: CASSLDRVAEAFF; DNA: TGTGCCAGCAGCTTAGATAGGGTTGCTGAAGCTTTCTTT
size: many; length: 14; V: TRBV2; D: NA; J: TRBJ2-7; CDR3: CASREAGFDYEQYF; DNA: TGTGCCAGCAGAGAAGCAGGGTTCGATTACGAGCAGTACTTC
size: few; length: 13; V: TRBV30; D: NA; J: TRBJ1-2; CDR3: CAYRTAGISGYTF; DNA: TGTGCCTACAGGACAGCGGGCATCAGTGGCTACACCTTC
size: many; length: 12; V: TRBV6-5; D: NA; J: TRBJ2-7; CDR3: CASSARGFEQYF; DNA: TGTGCCAGCAGTGCTCGAGGGTTTGAGCAGTACTTC
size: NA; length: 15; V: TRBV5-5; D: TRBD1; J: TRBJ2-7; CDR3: CASTLTGGAGYEQYF; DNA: TGTGCCAGCACTTTGACAGGGGGCGCCGGTTACGAGCAGTACTTC
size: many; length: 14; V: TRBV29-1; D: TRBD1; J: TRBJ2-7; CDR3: CSVDVQGSSYEQYF; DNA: TGCAGCGTTGATGTACAGGGGAGCTCCTACGAGCAGTACTTC
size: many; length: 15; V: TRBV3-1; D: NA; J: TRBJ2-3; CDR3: CASSQTAGHTDTQYF; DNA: TGTGCCAGCAGCCAGACGGCGGGCCACACAGATACGCAGTATTTT
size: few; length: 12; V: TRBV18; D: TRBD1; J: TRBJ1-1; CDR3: CASSPTGTGSFF; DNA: TGTGCCAGCTCACCGACGGGGACAGGATCTTTCTTT
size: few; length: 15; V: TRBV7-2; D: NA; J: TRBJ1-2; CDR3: CASSFQATFSAGYTF; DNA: TGTGCCAGCAGCTTTCAGGCCACCTTCTCGGCTGGCTACACCTTC
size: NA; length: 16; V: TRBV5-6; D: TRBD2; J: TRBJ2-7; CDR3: CASSLDSSGRINEQYF; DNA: TGTGCCAGCAGCTTGGATTCTAGCGGGAGAATTAACGAGCAGTACTTC
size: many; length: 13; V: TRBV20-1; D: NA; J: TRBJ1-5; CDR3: CSARNAYNQPQHF; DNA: TGCAGTGCTAGAAATGCCTACAATCAGCCCCAGCATTTT
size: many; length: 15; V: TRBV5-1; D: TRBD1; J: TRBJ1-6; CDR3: CASSAGTVLDSPLHF; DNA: TGCGCCAGCAGCGCCGGGACAGTCCTCGATTCACCCCTCCACTTT
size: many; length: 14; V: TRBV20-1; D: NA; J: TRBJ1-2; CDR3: CSAAHRDGSYGYTF; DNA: TGCAGTGCTGCCCACAGGGATGGGTCCTATGGCTACACCTTC
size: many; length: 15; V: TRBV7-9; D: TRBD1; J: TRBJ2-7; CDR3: CASSSPPTGVNEQYF; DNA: TGTGCCAGCAGCTCTCCCCCTACAGGGGTTAACGAGCAGTACTTC